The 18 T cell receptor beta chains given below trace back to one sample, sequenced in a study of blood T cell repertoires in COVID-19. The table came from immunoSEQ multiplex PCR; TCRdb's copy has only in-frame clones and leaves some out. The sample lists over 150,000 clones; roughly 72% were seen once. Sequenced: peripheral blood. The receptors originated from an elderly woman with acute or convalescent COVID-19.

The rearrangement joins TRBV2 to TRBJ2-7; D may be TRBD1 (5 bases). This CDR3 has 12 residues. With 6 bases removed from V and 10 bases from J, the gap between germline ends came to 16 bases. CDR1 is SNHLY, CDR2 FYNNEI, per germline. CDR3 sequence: CASRMTASEQYF. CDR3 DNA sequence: TGTGCCAGCAGGATGACAGCGAGCGAACAGTACTTC.

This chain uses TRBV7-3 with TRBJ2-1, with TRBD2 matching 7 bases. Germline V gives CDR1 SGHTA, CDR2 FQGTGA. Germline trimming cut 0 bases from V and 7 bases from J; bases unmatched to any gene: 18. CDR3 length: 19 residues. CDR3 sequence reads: CASSLTGSAGVVRGNEQFF. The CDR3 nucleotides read TGTGCCAGCAGCTTAACTGGTTCGGCGGGAGTAGTTCGAGGGAATGAGCAGTTCTTC.

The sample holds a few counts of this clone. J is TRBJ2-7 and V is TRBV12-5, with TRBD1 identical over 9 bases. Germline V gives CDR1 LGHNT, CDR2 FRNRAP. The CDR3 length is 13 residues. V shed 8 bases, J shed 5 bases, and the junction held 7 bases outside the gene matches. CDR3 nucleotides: TGTGCTAGTTCGCCCGGACAGGGGAACGAGCAGTACTTC. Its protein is CASSPGQGNEQYF.

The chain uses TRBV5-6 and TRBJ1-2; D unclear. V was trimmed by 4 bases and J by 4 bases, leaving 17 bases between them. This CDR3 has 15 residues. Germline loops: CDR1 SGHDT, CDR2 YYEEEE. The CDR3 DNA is TGTGCCAGCAGCGGCGGGCCTCGCTTTAGCTATGGCTACACCTTC. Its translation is CASSGGPRFSYGYTF.

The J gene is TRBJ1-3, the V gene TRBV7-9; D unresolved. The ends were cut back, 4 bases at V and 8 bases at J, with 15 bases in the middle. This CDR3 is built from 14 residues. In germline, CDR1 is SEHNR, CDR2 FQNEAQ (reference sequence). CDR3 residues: CASSYAALADTIYF. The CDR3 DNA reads TGTGCCAGCAGCTATGCGGCCCTTGCGGACACCATATATTTT.

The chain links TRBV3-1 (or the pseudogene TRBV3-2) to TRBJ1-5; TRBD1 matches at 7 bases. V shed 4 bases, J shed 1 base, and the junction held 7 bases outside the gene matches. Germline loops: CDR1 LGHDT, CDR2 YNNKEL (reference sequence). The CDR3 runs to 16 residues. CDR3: CASSPGGKMSNQPQHF. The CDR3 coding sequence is TGTGCCAGCAGCCCAGGGGGTAAGATGAGCAATCAGCCCCAGCATTTT.

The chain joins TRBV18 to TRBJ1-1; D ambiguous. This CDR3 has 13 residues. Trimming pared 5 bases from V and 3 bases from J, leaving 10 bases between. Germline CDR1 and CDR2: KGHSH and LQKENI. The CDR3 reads CASSEGMDTEAFF. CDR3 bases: TGTGCCAGCTCAGAGGGAATGGACACTGAAGCTTTCTTT.

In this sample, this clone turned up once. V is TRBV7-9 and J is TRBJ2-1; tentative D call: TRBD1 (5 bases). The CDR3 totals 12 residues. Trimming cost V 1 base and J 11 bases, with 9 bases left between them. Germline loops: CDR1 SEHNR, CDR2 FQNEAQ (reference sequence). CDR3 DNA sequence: TGTGCCAGCAGCTTAGACAGGTTTAAGCAGTTCTTC. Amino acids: CASSLDRFKQFF.

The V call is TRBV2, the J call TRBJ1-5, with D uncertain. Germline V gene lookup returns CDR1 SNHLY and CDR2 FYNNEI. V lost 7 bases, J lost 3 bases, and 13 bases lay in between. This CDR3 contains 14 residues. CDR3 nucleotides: TGTGCCAGCACTCTGTCCCTCTACAATCAGCCCCAGCATTTT. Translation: CASTLSLYNQPQHF.

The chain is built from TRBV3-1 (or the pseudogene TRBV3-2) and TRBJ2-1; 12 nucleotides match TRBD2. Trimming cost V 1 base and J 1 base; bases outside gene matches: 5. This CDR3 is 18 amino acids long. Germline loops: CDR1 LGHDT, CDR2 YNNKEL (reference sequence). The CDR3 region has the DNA TGTGCCAGCAGCCAAGGACTAGCGGGGGCCCTGTCCTACAATGAGCAGTTCTTC. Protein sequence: CASSQGLAGALSYNEQFF.

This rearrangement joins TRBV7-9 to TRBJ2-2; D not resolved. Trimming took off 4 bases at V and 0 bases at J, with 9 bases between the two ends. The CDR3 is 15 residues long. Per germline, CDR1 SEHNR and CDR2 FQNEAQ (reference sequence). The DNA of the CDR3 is TGTGCCAGCAGCTCCTTTAGAACGAACACCGGGGAGCTGTTTTTT. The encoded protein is CASSSFRTNTGELFF.

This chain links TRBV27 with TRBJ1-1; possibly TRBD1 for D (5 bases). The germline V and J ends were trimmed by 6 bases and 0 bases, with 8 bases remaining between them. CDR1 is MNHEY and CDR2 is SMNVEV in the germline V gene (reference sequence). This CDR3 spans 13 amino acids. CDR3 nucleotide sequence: TGTGCCAGCAGGGGGCAGCTGAACACTGAAGCTTTCTTT. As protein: CASRGQLNTEAFF.

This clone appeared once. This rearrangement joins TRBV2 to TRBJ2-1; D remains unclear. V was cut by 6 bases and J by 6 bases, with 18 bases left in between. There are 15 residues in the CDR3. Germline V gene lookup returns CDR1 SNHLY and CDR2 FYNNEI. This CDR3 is CASSTTLSRGNEQFF. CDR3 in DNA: TGTGCCAGCAGCACAACGCTATCGAGAGGCAATGAGCAGTTCTTC.

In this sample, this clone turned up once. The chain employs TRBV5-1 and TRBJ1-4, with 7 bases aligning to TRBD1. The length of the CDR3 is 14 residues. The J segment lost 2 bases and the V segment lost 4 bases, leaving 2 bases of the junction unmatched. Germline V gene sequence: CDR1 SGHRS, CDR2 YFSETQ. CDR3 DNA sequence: TGCGCCAGCAGCGAACAGGGGACTAATGAAAAACTGTTTTTT. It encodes CASSEQGTNEKLFF. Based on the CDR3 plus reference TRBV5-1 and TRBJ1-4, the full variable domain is KAGVTQTPRYLIKTRGQQVTLSCSPISGHRSVSWYQQTPGQGLQFLFEYFSETQRNKGNFPGRFSGRQFSNSRSEMNVSTLELGDSALYLCASSEQGTNEKLFFGSGTQLSVL.

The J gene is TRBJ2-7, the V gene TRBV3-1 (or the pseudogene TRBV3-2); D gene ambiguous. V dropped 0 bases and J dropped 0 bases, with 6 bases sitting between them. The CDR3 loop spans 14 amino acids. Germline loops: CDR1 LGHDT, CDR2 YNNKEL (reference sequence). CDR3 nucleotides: TGTGCCAGCAGCCAAGATGTATCCTCCTACGAGCAGTACTTC. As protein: CASSQDVSSYEQYF.

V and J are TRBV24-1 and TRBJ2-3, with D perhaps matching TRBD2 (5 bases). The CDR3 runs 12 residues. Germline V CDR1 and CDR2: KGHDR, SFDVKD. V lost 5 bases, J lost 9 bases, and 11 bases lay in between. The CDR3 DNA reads TGTGCCACCAGTGCCCCGGGATCCACGCAGTATTTT. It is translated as CATSAPGSTQYF.

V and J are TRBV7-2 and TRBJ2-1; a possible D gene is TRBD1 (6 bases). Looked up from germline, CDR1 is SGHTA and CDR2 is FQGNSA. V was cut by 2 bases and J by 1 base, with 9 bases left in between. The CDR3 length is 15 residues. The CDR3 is CASSLQGTSYNEQFF. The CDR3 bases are TGTGCCAGCAGCTTACAGGGGACATCCTACAATGAGCAGTTCTTC.

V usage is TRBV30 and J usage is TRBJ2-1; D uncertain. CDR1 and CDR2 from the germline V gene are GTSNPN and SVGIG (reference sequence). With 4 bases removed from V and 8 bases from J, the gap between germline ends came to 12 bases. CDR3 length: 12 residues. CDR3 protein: CAWNLNGDEQFF. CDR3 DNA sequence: TGTGCCTGGAATTTAAATGGAGATGAGCAGTTCTTC.